The 10 T cell receptor beta chains presented below share a single source sample, sequenced in a study of beta chain features in type 1 diabetes. The authors reverse transcribed all of the isolated RNA, so sequencing captured expressed TCRB transcripts. Here immunoSEQ multiplex PCR was the method, and the copy in TCRdb shows in-frame clones only, minus some. The sample includes 970,000 or so clones, under 20% of them seen just once. Sequencing was performed on naive CD4+ T cells from blood. These receptors were collected from a woman in her late teens or twenties in good health.

This clone turned up a few times. V and J are TRBV11-2 and TRBJ1-4, with D hard to call. Trimming took 3 bases from V and 0 from J, leaving 5 bases between them. CDR3 length: 14 residues. Germline loops: CDR1 SGHAT, CDR2 FQNNGV. The CDR3 DNA is TGTGCCAGCAGCTTCTCTGCAACTAATGAAAAACTGTTTTTT. It is translated as CASSFSATNEKLFF.

The rearrangement uses TRBV7-9 and TRBJ1-2; weak D call: TRBD1 (5 bases). Per germline, CDR1 SEHNR and CDR2 FQNEAQ (reference sequence). This CDR3 has 15 amino acids. Trimming left V 5 bases short and J 0 bases short, with 13 bases between. The CDR3, as DNA: TGTGCCAGCAGCCCAGAGGGGAGCGCTAACTATGGCTACACCTTC. This sequence encodes CASSPEGSANYGYTF.

This chain uses TRBV7-3 with TRBJ2-2, with D unresolved. The CDR3 has 14 residues. The germline V gene encodes CDR1 SGHTA and CDR2 FQGTGA. Deletions cut 1 base from V and 0 bases from J, with 3 bases between. The CDR3 sequence is CASSLMANTGELFF. The CDR3 DNA reads TGTGCCAGCAGCTTAATGGCGAACACCGGGGAGCTGTTTTTT.

The V and J genes are TRBV5-1 and TRBJ2-1; 9 bases align to TRBD1. Unmatched junction bases numbered 14, after V lost 5 bases and J lost 5 bases. The CDR3 has 17 amino acids. CDR1 is SGHRS, CDR2 YFSETQ, per germline. CDR3 residues: CASSSPPNRDRDNEQFF. For the CDR3, the DNA is TGCGCCAGCAGTTCTCCCCCAAACCGGGACAGGGACAATGAGCAGTTCTTC.

The chain recombines TRBV4-1 with TRBJ2-3; no definite D call. Germline CDR1 reads MGHRA; CDR2 reads YSYEKL. The CDR3 contains 15 residues. Trimming removed 6 bases at V and 2 bases at J, with 15 bases between. The CDR3 bases are TGCGCCAGCAGAATCCACCTAGAGCTCACAGATACGCAGTATTTT. As protein: CASRIHLELTDTQYF.

The V gene is TRBV15, the J gene TRBJ2-4; D gene uncertain. The CDR3 spans 12 residues. V was cut by 2 bases and J by 5 bases, with 4 bases left in between. Germline-derived CDR1 and CDR2 are LNHNV and YYDKDF (reference sequence). In nucleotides, the CDR3 is TGTGCCACCAGCAGACTCCAAAACATTCAGTACTTC. Amino acid sequence: CATSRLQNIQYF.

This clone was seen ten or more times. The chain couples TRBV28 to TRBJ2-4; 7 bases fit TRBD1. V shed 3 bases, J shed 7 bases, and the junction held 6 bases outside the gene matches. The CDR3 consists of 14 residues. Per germline, CDR1 MDHEN and CDR2 SYDVKM. CDR3: CASSFGDRDNIQYF. CDR3 DNA sequence: TGTGCCAGCAGTTTTGGTGACAGGGATAACATTCAGTACTTC.

This clone was counted between two and nine times. The chain couples TRBV7-2 to TRBJ1-1, with D unresolved. V shed 3 bases and J shed 1 base, with 6 bases lying between them. In germline, CDR1 is SGHTA, CDR2 FQGNSA. This CDR3 spans 13 amino acids. This CDR3 reads CASSFIANTEAFF. CDR3 nucleotide sequence: TGTGCCAGCAGCTTTATAGCGAACACTGAAGCTTTCTTT.

The CDR3 DNA follows: TGTGCCAGCGGCTGGGCGCGCACAGATACGCAGTATTTT. As protein: CASGWARTDTQYF. This rearrangement joins TRBV27 to TRBJ2-3; D gene unclear. This CDR3 is 13 amino acids long. Trimming stripped 8 bases from V and 1 base from J, with 10 bases between. CDR1 and CDR2 from the germline V gene are MNHEY and SMNVEV (reference sequence).

This sequence joins TRBV19 and TRBJ1-1; the D is unclear. CDR1 is LNHDA, CDR2 SQIVND, per germline (reference sequence). The V and J ends lost 1 base and 7 bases respectively, with 22 bases between them. This CDR3 has 17 amino acids. CDR3 sequence (DNA): TGTGCCAGTAGTATAGCCGTGGCCAGCAAGGAAGGTCATGAAGCTTTCTTT. This encodes CASSIAVASKEGHEAFF.